This TCR beta chain was captured by sequencing in a study of Tregs in tolerant kidney transplant recipients. V lost 5 bases to trimming and J lost 9 bases; unmatched junction nucleotides: 7. CDR1 SGHTA and CDR2 FQGNSA come from the germline V gene. The CDR3 consists of 13 residues. Profiled with immunoSEQ multiplex PCR; TCRdb holds only in-frame clones, not every one. Here the sample spans approximately 69,000 clones, approximately 91% being singletons. Study findings and constraints: Findings come from small patient numbers and require larger validation.

Notes on this clone: No antigen is known for it.

Sample: CD4+ T cells from blood, taken before the transplant. The chain is built from TRBV7-2 and TRBJ2-1, with 7 positions matching TRBD2. The clonotype was recovered from a human donor who received a combined kidney and bone marrow transplant. CDR3 DNA: TGTGCCAGCAGCCTGCGGGAGCTCCTTGAGCAGTTCTTC. Protein product: CASSLRELLEQFF.